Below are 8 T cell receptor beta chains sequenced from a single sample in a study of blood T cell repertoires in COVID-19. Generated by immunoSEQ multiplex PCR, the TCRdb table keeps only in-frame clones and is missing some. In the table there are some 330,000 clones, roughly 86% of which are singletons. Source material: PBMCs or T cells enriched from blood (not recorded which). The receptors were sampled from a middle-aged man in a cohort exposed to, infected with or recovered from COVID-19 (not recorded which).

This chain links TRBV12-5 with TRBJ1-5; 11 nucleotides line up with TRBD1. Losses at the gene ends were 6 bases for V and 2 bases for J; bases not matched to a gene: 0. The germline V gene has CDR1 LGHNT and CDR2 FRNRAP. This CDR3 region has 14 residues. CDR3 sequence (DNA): TGTGCTAGTGGGGGACAGGGGGGCAATCAGCCCCAGCATTTT. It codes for CASGGQGGNQPQHF.

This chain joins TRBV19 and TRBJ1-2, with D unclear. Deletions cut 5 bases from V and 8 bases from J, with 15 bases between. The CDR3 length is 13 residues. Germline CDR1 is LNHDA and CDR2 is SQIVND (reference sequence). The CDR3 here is CASSSPGPSGYTF. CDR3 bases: TGTGCCAGTAGTTCCCCGGGTCCCAGCGGCTACACCTTC.

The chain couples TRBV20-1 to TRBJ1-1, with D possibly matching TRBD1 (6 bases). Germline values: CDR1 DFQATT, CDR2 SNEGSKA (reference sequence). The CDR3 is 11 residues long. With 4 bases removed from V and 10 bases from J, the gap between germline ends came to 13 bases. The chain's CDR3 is CSANRDIGAFF. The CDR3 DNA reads TGCAGTGCTAACAGGGATATAGGAGCTTTCTTT.

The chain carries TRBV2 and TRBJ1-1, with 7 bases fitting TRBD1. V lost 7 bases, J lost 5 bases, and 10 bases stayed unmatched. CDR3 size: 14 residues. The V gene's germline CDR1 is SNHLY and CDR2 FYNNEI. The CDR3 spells CASNPRGPGTEAFF. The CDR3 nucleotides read TGTGCCAGCAACCCAAGGGGGCCGGGGACTGAAGCTTTCTTT.

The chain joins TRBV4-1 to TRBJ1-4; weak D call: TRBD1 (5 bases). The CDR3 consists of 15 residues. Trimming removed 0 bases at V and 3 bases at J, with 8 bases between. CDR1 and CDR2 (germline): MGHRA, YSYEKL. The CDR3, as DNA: TGCGCCAGCAGCCAAGATGGACACGCTAATGAAAAACTGTTTTTT. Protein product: CASSQDGHANEKLFF.

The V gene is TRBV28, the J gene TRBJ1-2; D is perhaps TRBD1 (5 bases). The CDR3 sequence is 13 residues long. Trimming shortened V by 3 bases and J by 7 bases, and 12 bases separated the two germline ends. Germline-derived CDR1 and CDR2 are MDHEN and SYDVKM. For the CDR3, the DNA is TGTGCCAGCAGTTTTGGGGGGTCTGGTGGCTACACCTTC. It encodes CASSFGGSGGYTF.

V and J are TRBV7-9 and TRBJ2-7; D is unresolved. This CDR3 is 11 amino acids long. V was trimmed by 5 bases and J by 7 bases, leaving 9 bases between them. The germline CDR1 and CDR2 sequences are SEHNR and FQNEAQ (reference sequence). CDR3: CASSRSGEQYF. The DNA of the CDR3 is TGTGCCAGCAGCCGTTCGGGTGAGCAGTACTTC.

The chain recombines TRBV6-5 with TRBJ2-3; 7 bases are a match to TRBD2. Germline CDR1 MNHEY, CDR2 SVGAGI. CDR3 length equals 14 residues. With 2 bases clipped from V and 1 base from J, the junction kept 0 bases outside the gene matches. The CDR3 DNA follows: TGTGCCAGCAGTTACGGGGGGGGCACAGATACGCAGTATTTT. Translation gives CASSYGGGTDTQYF.